This T cell receptor beta chain stems from a study of shared clonotypes between healthy human individuals (TCRdb year 2020). As for the study more broadly: The cohort included a few men and a couple of women between 18 and 49 years of age. The study deeply sequenced blood TCR repertoires of several healthy adults to estimate repertoire size and the extent of clonotype sharing between individuals. To increase sequencing depth and limit assay-specific biases, different laboratories used diverse techniques to prepare libraries and sequence TCR repertoires. Per donor, leukapheresis produced somewhere between about 0.94 and 9 billion PBMCs. Here is what the overall study found, with its caveats: Because the study included a small number of donors, the genetic and exposure-history diversity represented was limited. Pairwise subsampling indicated that sequencing depth was expected to affect the degree of clonotype sharing among donors. Sampling was limited to blood, and TCR repertoires in tissue likely differ from TCR repertoires in blood.

Trimming accounts for 7 bases at V and 4 bases at J, while the number of junction bases matched to no gene is 10. Via the germline V gene, CDR1 is SNHLY and CDR2 FYNNEI. The CDR3 spans 14 residues, from the cysteine through the phenylalanine. The read is trimmed to its CDR3 DNA, 42 bases read in frame from base 1. A note on this clone: Its antigen remains undetermined. Base qualities are not provided; no much larger clone lies one nucleotide away.

TCR CDR3 regions were amplified from genomic DNA by multiplex PCR using the deep immunoSEQ assay. Extracted genomic DNA from each cell subset was spread evenly across all wells of several immunoSEQ 96-well plates, with each plate serving as a replicate. For unsorted PBMC, 300 ng of genomic DNA, equivalent to about 32,000 T cell genomes, went into each replicate PCR. Unsorted PBMC genomic DNA was sequenced across ten immunoSEQ deep assay plates. Purified libraries were measured with a Qubit 3.0 fluorometer, size-checked on a Bioanalyzer 2100, and measured again with the KAPA Library Quantification kit. A separate single-read 150-cycle Illumina NextSeq 550 flow cell was used to sequence each immunoSEQ 96-well plate. For the original study's pipeline: The immunoSEQ output contained only junctional sequences without quality scores, so filtering could not match that applied to full-length reads. To assign V/J genes and CDR3, sequences were annotated against IMGT germline references using PyIR, a Python wrapper for IgBLAST v1.9. Any read was removed if the V/J assignment was weak (E-value above 1e-6), the CDR3 was missing, or the read contained stop codons, out-of-frame junctions, or ambiguous translated residues. V3J clonotypes were defined by identical inferred V gene, J gene, and CDR3 amino acid sequence. Percentage overlap between repertoires was computed as shared unique clonotypes divided by the size of the smaller repertoire. Richness of each repertoire was evaluated using RTK rarefaction, the Chao1 estimator, and Recon v2.1 estimates of unobserved clonotypes. Imported from immuneACCESS, the table was reduced by TCRdb to in-frame sequences with V and J called. These copies leave out some clones; in studies compared against another copy, an unresolved V gene accounts for under half, and the cause of the remainder is not known. V and J calls and clone size come straight from that table; D and trimming were deduced from the DNA. The sample table records fewer than 550,000 clones; 60% to 80% of these occur just once. In total, the top ten clones hold around 13% of the sample.

The donors were healthy, HIV-negative adults who had no recently reported acute infections or vaccinations. Every donor was a Caucasian adult living in Nashville, Tennessee, USA. For unsorted samples, 85 million to 100 million PBMCs were counted, and genomic DNA was extracted using the QIAamp DNA Blood Mini kit. Blood was collected by leukapheresis, and PBMCs were isolated by Ficoll-Histopaque density gradient centrifugation and then cryopreserved in liquid nitrogen vapor phase. The chain was built from TRBV2 and TRBJ2-7; 7 middle bases align to TRBD2. The sequence was obtained from a woman between 35 and 50 years old in good health. Some clones in this sample may be carry-over from other donors' samples. The sequenced sample consisted of PBMCs. The CDR3 region has the sequence CASMRGVGGYEQYF. The DNA is TGTGCCAGCATGAGAGGAGTGGGGGGGTACGAGCAGTACTTC.